These 27 T cell receptor beta chains came from one sample sequenced in a study of blood T cell repertoires in COVID-19. The assay was immunoSEQ multiplex PCR, and TCRdb's table has in-frame clones only and misses some. This sample yields about 250,000 clones, of which 65% to 85% are seen a single time; approximately 6% belongs to the top ten. Sample: peripheral blood. All receptors come from an older man with acute or convalescent COVID-19.

The chain has TRBV6-5 and TRBJ2-7; 7 positions agree with TRBD1. The trim removed 6 bases at V and 0 bases at J, leaving 2 bases unmatched. The V gene's germline CDR1 is MNHEY and CDR2 SVGAGI. The length of the CDR3 is 13 residues. The CDR3 bases are TGTGCCAGCAGAGACAGGGTCTCCTACGAGCAGTACTTC. Translation gives CASRDRVSYEQYF.

The chain recombines TRBV2 with TRBJ2-2; 8 nucleotides agree with TRBD1. The CDR3 consists of 16 residues. Losses at the gene ends were 8 bases for V and 1 base for J; bases not matched to a gene: 9. Germline CDR1 is SNHLY and CDR2 is FYNNEI. The CDR3 coding sequence is TGTGCCAGCTCCCGAGCCGGGACAGGGAACACCGGGGAGCTGTTTTTT. Translating gives CASSRAGTGNTGELFF.

The rearrangement links TRBV28 to TRBJ2-2; 13 bases map to TRBD2. Germline-derived CDR1 and CDR2 are MDHEN and SYDVKM. The CDR3 is made up of 16 amino acids. The J segment lost 4 bases and the V segment lost 6 bases, leaving 5 bases of the junction unmatched. The CDR3 region is CASRTSGRPPTGELFF. CDR3 sequence (DNA): TGTGCCAGCAGGACTAGCGGGAGGCCCCCCACCGGGGAGCTGTTTTTT. The whole variable domain, filled in from reference TRBV28 and TRBJ2-2, reads DVKVTQSSRYLVKRTGEKVFLECVQDMDHENMFWYRQDPGLGLRLIYFSYDVKMKEKGDIPEGYSVSREKKERFSLILESASTNQTSMYLCASRTSGRPPTGELFFGEGSRLTVL.

This chain connects TRBV3-1 (or the pseudogene TRBV3-2) to TRBJ2-7; D is perhaps TRBD2 (6 bases). Trimming left V 4 bases short and J 3 bases short, with 16 bases between. The CDR3 has 15 amino acids. Per germline, CDR1 LGHDT and CDR2 YNNKEL (reference sequence). The CDR3 reads CASSRHRDLDYEQYF. The CDR3 DNA follows: TGTGCCAGCAGCCGCCACCGGGACTTGGACTACGAGCAGTACTTC.

On this clone itself: The same CDR3 also results from other DNA sequences found in this sample. The J gene is TRBJ2-3, the V gene TRBV18, with 12 bases that match TRBD2. Trimming took 3 bases from V and 3 from J; bases not matched to a gene: 1. This CDR3 has 15 amino acids. The germline CDR1 and CDR2 sequences are KGHSH and LQKENI. Written as DNA, the CDR3 is TGTGCCAGCTCACCGGGACTAGCGGGTACAGATACGCAGTATTTT. Amino acid sequence: CASSPGLAGTDTQYF.

This clone was seen repeatedly, ten times or more. The J gene is TRBJ2-5, the V gene TRBV24-1, with D tentatively TRBD2 (7 bases). This CDR3 has 13 amino acids. The V and J ends lost 9 bases and 4 bases respectively, with 14 bases between them. The germline CDR1 and CDR2 sequences are KGHDR and SFDVKD. In DNA form, the CDR3 reads TGTGCCACCGGGGAGGGGGGCCTAGAGACCCAGTACTTC. Its protein product is CATGEGGLETQYF.

The gene calls are TRBV5-4 and TRBJ1-2, with D tentatively TRBD1 (5 bases). The germline CDR1 and CDR2 sequences are SGHNT and YYREEE (reference sequence). This CDR3 has 13 residues. V gave up 3 bases and J gave up 4 bases, with 10 bases separating them. The CDR3 DNA sequence: TGTGCCAGCAGCTGGGGGGGACTCTATGGCTACACCTTC. Its translation is CASSWGGLYGYTF.

This clone occurred once. The chain recombines TRBV24-1 with TRBJ2-7; 7 nucleotides match TRBD2. With 9 bases clipped from V and 6 bases from J, the junction kept 1 base outside the gene matches. Looked up from germline, CDR1 is KGHDR and CDR2 is SFDVKD. The length of the CDR3 is 10 residues. CDR3 in DNA: TGTGCCACCGGCGGGGGCGAGCAGTACTTC. Its translation is CATGGGEQYF.

The V gene is TRBV7-9, the J gene TRBJ1-3; D may be TRBD1 (6 bases). This CDR3 contains 16 residues. Germline V lookup: CDR1 SEHNR, CDR2 FQNEAQ (reference sequence). Trimming removed 4 bases from V and 0 bases from J, with 13 bases in between. CDR3: CASSWGQLGSGNTIYF. CDR3 in DNA: TGTGCCAGCAGCTGGGGGCAGCTGGGCTCTGGAAACACCATATATTTT.

The CDR3 reads CARSSGTSGTYSYNEQFF. The CDR3 DNA is TGTGCCAGAAGCTCCGGGACTAGCGGGACCTACTCCTACAATGAGCAGTTCTTC. The chain combines TRBV5-3 with TRBJ2-1; 13 nucleotides line up with TRBD2. TRBV5-3 is assigned to the ORF class and has an uncertain function. The CDR3 is 18 amino acids. V lost 3 bases to trimming and J lost 0 bases; unmatched junction nucleotides: 6.

This clone has only one observation. Sequence at one end of the junction differs from germline and may be a read error. This rearrangement joins TRBV2 to TRBJ2-3, with 11 bases matching TRBD2. The CDR3 totals 14 residues. Germline V gene lookup returns CDR1 SNHLY and CDR2 FYNNEI. CDR3 sequence: CASSESSGRTRLHF. CDR3 nucleotide sequence: TGTGCCAGCAGTGAGTCTAGCGGGAGGACCCGTCTGCATTTT.

The chain combines TRBV5-4 with TRBJ1-6, with D tentatively TRBD1 (5 bases). This CDR3 comprises 15 residues. Germline V gene sequence: CDR1 SGHNT, CDR2 YYREEE (reference sequence). The ends were cut back, 4 bases at V and 9 bases at J, with 17 bases in the middle. CDR3 residues: CASSPPGGNGSPLHF. In nucleotides, the CDR3 is TGTGCCAGCAGCCCGCCGGGGGGAAACGGTTCACCCCTCCACTTT.

The chain uses TRBV4-2 and TRBJ1-3; unclear D gene. Germline V CDR1 and CDR2: LGHNA, YNFKEQ. This CDR3 spans 15 amino acids. The ends were cut back, 0 bases at V and 0 bases at J, with 6 bases in the middle. In DNA, the CDR3 is TGTGCCAGCAGCCAAGATTGGAGCTCTGGAAACACCATATATTTT. It specifies CASSQDWSSGNTIYF.

The V and J genes are TRBV24-1 and TRBJ1-1, with unresolved D. This CDR3 has 16 residues. Germline CDR1 KGHDR, CDR2 SFDVKD. The V end lost 5 bases, the J end lost 4 bases, and 19 bases lay between the germline ends. The CDR3, as DNA: TGTGCCACCAGTGCCCCCGCGGCTCGGGGAGGCACTGAAGCTTTCTTT. It specifies CATSAPAARGGTEAFF.

This clone was found a few times. The DNA for the CDR3 is TGCGCCAGCAGCTTGGCCGCTAGCGGGGGGCATGAGCAGTTCTTC. Its protein product is CASSLAASGGHEQFF. The chain employs TRBV5-1 and TRBJ2-1; 11 nucleotides match TRBD2. Germline V CDR1 and CDR2: SGHRS, YFSETQ. The junction had 4 bases not matched to a gene; V was cut back by 0 bases and J by 8 bases. The CDR3 has 15 residues.

This chain links TRBV5-1 with TRBJ1-6; D call uncertain. Per germline, CDR1 SGHRS and CDR2 YFSETQ. V was pared by 2 bases and J by 4 bases, with 7 bases between. The length of the CDR3 is 14 residues. The CDR3 DNA sequence: TGCGCCAGCAGCTTCTACAGTTATAATTCACCCCTCCACTTT. Translated: CASSFYSYNSPLHF.

This rearrangement joins TRBV29-1 to TRBJ2-7; a possible D gene is TRBD1 (5 bases). CDR3 size: 12 residues. Trimming took 4 bases from V and 2 from J, leaving 9 bases between them. The germline V gene encodes CDR1 SQVTM and CDR2 ANQGSEA. The CDR3 sequence is CSVVSGTYEQYF. The CDR3 DNA is TGCAGCGTTGTGTCAGGGACCTACGAGCAGTACTTC.

This chain links TRBV7-2 with TRBJ1-1; 7 nucleotides agree with TRBD1. V lost 8 bases to trimming and J lost 3 bases; unmatched junction nucleotides: 6. Germline V CDR1 and CDR2: SGHTA, FQGNSA. The CDR3 loop spans 13 amino acids. For the CDR3, the DNA is TGTGCCAGCCGGGACAGTCCATACACTGAAGCTTTCTTT. Translating it yields CASRDSPYTEAFF.

The J gene is TRBJ1-1, the V gene TRBV29-1; D unresolved. The V gene lost 2 bases and the J gene lost 4 bases, with 17 bases spanning the gap. The germline gives CDR1 SQVTM, CDR2 ANQGSEA. The CDR3 totals 15 residues. The chain's CDR3 is CSVENTGILGTEAFF. In nucleotides, the CDR3 is TGCAGCGTTGAAAACACGGGGATTTTGGGCACTGAAGCTTTCTTT.

The chain combines TRBV30 with TRBJ1-1, with D perhaps TRBD1 (6 bases). With 3 bases removed from V and 0 bases from J, the gap between germline ends came to 17 bases. CDR3 length: 16 amino acids. The V gene's germline CDR1 is GTSNPN and CDR2 SVGIG (reference sequence). CDR3 region: CAWSRDNPRLNTEAFF. The CDR3 DNA reads TGTGCCTGGAGCCGGGACAACCCTCGGCTGAACACTGAAGCTTTCTTT.

This clone appeared once. This chain uses TRBV12-2 with TRBJ2-3; the table calls TRBD2, which could not be checked here. TRBV12-2 constitutes a pseudogene. The CDR3 length is 16 residues. The CDR3 DNA reads TGTGCAAGTCGCTTAGCGAGGCGGGGACCCACAGATACGCAGTATTTT. It is translated as CASRLARRGPTDTQYF.

The J gene is TRBJ2-1, the V gene TRBV28; D may be TRBD1 (6 bases). The CDR3 consists of 15 residues. Germline V gene lookup returns CDR1 MDHEN and CDR2 SYDVKM. V gave up 8 bases and J gave up 1 base, with 15 bases separating them. The CDR3 nucleotides are TGTGCCAGCTCCAAAACAGGGTGGTCCTACAATGAGCAGTTCTTC. Its protein is CASSKTGWSYNEQFF.

V is TRBV12-3 or TRBV12-4 and J is TRBJ1-2; possible D gene TRBD1, 6 bases. This CDR3 is 13 amino acids long. V was cut by 6 bases and J by 3 bases, with 11 bases left in between. CDR3 coding DNA: TGTGCCAGCAGCCAGGGGACCCACTATGGCTACACCTTC. Its translation is CASSQGTHYGYTF.

The V and J genes are TRBV3-1 (or the pseudogene TRBV3-2) and TRBJ2-2, with D perhaps TRBD2 (5 bases). This CDR3 contains 16 residues. The V gene's germline CDR1 is LGHDT and CDR2 YNNKEL (reference sequence). The V end was cut by 4 bases, the J end by 3 bases, with 15 bases between. The CDR3 DNA is TGTGCCAGCAGCCCAACTCAGCGGCGGGACACCGGGGAGCTGTTTTTT. Translated: CASSPTQRRDTGELFF.

The chain links TRBV5-6 to TRBJ2-7, with D possibly being TRBD1 (5 bases). The CDR3 contains 15 residues. Deletions cut 4 bases from V and 3 bases from J, with 17 bases between. The V gene's germline CDR1 is SGHDT and CDR2 YYEEEE. The CDR3 DNA reads as TGTGCCAGCAGCCTACTTGGGGCGCAGGGCTACGAGCAGTACTTC. Translated, it gives CASSLLGAQGYEQYF.

The chain employs TRBV11-2 and TRBJ2-5; 8 bases are a match to TRBD2. V lost 1 base to trimming and J lost 4 bases; unmatched junction nucleotides: 8. The germline gives CDR1 SGHAT, CDR2 FQNNGV. The length of the CDR3 is 16 residues. DNA of the CDR3: TGTGCCAGCAGCTTAGGACGAGCGGGGGCTGGAGAGACCCAGTACTTC. It specifies CASSLGRAGAGETQYF.

The V call is TRBV5-6, the J call TRBJ2-2; D is uncertain. Deletions cut 6 bases from V and 2 bases from J, with 17 bases between. The length of the CDR3 is 16 residues. Per the germline V gene, CDR1 is SGHDT and CDR2 is YYEEEE. The CDR3 reads CASTPTRPVNTGELFF. DNA of the CDR3: TGTGCCAGCACCCCGACACGTCCTGTCAACACCGGGGAGCTGTTTTTT.